The sequence of this T cell receptor (beta chain) was determined in a study of molecular identifiers for immune sequencing clone quantification. About the research overall: In replicates, RNA taken from approximately 20,000 or 100,000 naive CD8 cells was divided five ways, and four portions underwent sequencing.

Study-wide findings and caveats: Clone sizes could be underestimated for highly expanded clones when identical TCR molecules share a barcode.

The CDR3 has 16 amino acids. Losses at the gene ends were 2 bases for V and 3 bases for J; bases not matched to a gene: 8. The germline V gene has CDR1 MDHEN and CDR2 SYDVKM. The use of previously described methods and listed TCR primers produced the bulk TCR libraries. TCRdb reprocessed the PCR reads via MiXCR and lists one record per CDR3 protein. The repertoire holds about 640,000 distinct CDR3 sequences, with less than 20% as singletons. On this clonotype itself: Its specificity is not known.

The sample comprised naive CD8+ T cells from blood, with Jurkat cell RNA spiked in. Subset denoted: FACS-sorted CD8+CD4-CCR7+CD45RA+ naive T cells. The clonotype was recovered from a human donor in good health. Some libraries in this study had Jurkat cell RNA spiked in. The V and J genes are TRBV28 and TRBJ1-1; 8 positions agree with TRBD1. The DNA for the CDR3 is TGTGCCAGCAGTTTACCGGCTAGGACAGGGTACACTGAAGCTTTCTTT. Amino acids: CASSLPARTGYTEAFF.